One T cell receptor (beta chain) is described in this entry. The data were obtained in a study of blood T cell repertoires in COVID-19. Turning to the study itself: Sites across the United States, Italy and Spain contributed samples from acute and convalescent COVID-19. T cells, B-cell-depleted T cells, or PBMCs provided the cDNA or gDNA that served as material.

V lost 11 bases, J lost 3 bases, and 9 bases lay in between. The CDR3 is made up of 11 amino acids. The germline V gene has CDR1 ENHRY and CDR2 SYGVKD. In the authors' workflow: How many nucleated cells were present was estimated from reference gene primer amplification. Clones were read by immunoSEQ multiplex PCR, and TCRdb kept only the in-frame ones, dropping some. V and J calls and clone size are those listed in that table; D and trimming were worked out from the DNA. The table shows approximately 150,000 clones, with 80% to 90% occurring only once. The TCR originated in a human donor with acute or convalescent COVID-19. The donor label of this sample is uncertain. Sequencing was performed on peripheral blood. The J gene is TRBJ2-3, the V gene TRBV10-3, with no clear D. The DNA for the CDR3 is TGTGCCTCCACCGGGACAGATACGCAGTATTTT. It is translated as CASTGTDTQYF.